The 20 T cell receptor beta chains below were found in one sample sequenced in a study of cytomegalovirus exposure and HLA in healthy donors. It was with 60 Vbeta and 13 Jbeta primers that the PCR ran. The method was immunoSEQ multiplex PCR; TCRdb's version includes in-frame clones alone and lacks a portion of them. The table has about 61,000 clones, 89% seen once. The material sequenced was PBMCs. The receptors come from a man younger than 45 in good health and CMV-seropositive.

Comment on this clone: A read error may account for a junction end that differs from germline. Other nucleotide sequences from this sample produce the same CDR3. The J gene is TRBJ2-6, the V gene TRBV5-1; 9 nucleotides line up with TRBD1. This CDR3 has 18 amino acids. From germline, CDR1 is SGHRS and CDR2 YFSETQ. CDR3 sequence: CASSLVSQGAPGANVLTF. CDR3 sequence (DNA): TGCGCCAGTAGCTTGGTTTCACAGGGGGCGCCTGGGGCCAACGTCCTGACTTTC.

This clone was seen a handful of times. This chain joins TRBV5-1 and TRBJ1-2, with 7 bases that match TRBD1. The CDR3 has 12 residues. Germline CDR1 and CDR2: SGHRS and YFSETQ. The V and J ends lost 5 bases and 4 bases, in that order; junction bases with no gene match: 2. The CDR3 spells CASRRDSYGYTF. The DNA of the CDR3 is TGCGCCAGCAGAAGGGACAGCTATGGCTACACCTTC.

The chain uses TRBV7-9 and TRBJ1-2; D call uncertain. The CDR3 runs 13 residues. Germline assignment: CDR1 SEHNR and CDR2 FQNEAQ (reference sequence). V was pared by 4 bases and J by 4 bases, with 10 bases between. CDR3: CASSYSGIYGYTF. CDR3 bases: TGTGCCAGCAGCTATTCGGGGATCTATGGCTACACCTTC.

The gene calls are TRBV5-1 and TRBJ1-2; the match to TRBD1 covers 7 bases. CDR1 and CDR2 (germline): SGHRS, YFSETQ. CDR3 length: 17 residues. Trimming took 0 bases from V and 2 from J; bases not matched to a gene: 10. The chain's CDR3 is CASSLEIGTAVNYGYTF. CDR3 DNA: TGCGCCAGCAGCTTGGAAATAGGGACAGCCGTCAACTATGGCTACACCTTC.

The rearrangement joins TRBV30 to TRBJ2-1, with 7 bases identical to TRBD2. V shed 0 bases, J shed 0 bases, and the junction held 5 bases outside the gene matches. This CDR3 is built from 16 residues. CDR1 and CDR2 (germline): GTSNPN, SVGIG (reference sequence). CDR3 region: CAWSVKLAHSYNEQFF. The DNA of the CDR3 is TGTGCCTGGAGTGTAAAACTAGCGCACTCCTACAATGAGCAGTTCTTC.

The rearrangement uses TRBV28 and TRBJ2-5; D might be TRBD2 (5 bases). The J call is in doubt because the DNA end fits TRBJ2-7 better. Germline-derived CDR1 and CDR2 are MDHEN and SYDVKM. The CDR3 spans 11 residues. DNA for the CDR3: TGTGCCAGCAGTGAGGGCCACGAGCAGTACTTC. It encodes CASSEGHEQYF.

This chain uses TRBV11-2 with TRBJ2-5, with TRBD2 identical over 7 bases. The CDR3 spans 14 residues. CDR1 and CDR2 (germline): SGHAT, FQNNGV. V trimming: 1 base; J trimming: 4 bases; junction bases outside the gene matches: 3. CDR3 in amino acids: CASSLGASGETQYF. The DNA for the CDR3 is TGTGCCAGCAGCTTAGGAGCTAGCGGAGAGACCCAGTACTTC.

This clone has only a few counts. The same CDR3 arises from other DNA sequences in this sample as well. The chain couples TRBV7-8 to TRBJ2-1, with 8 bases lining up with TRBD2. The J segment lost 0 bases and the V segment lost 5 bases, leaving 3 bases of the junction unmatched. CDR1 and CDR2 from the germline V gene are SGHVS and FQNEAQ. The CDR3 has 15 residues. DNA for the CDR3: TGTGCCAGCAGCCCGAGCGGGAGCTCCTACAATGAGCAGTTCTTC. It codes for CASSPSGSSYNEQFF.

This chain links TRBV11-2 with TRBJ2-2; 14 nucleotides match TRBD2. The length of the CDR3 is 18 residues. CDR1 is SGHAT, CDR2 FQNNGV, per germline. V lost 6 bases to trimming and J lost 2 bases; unmatched junction nucleotides: 8. CDR3 in amino acids: CASRSGTSGRTNTGELFF. CDR3 coding DNA: TGTGCCAGCAGATCCGGGACTAGCGGGAGAACCAACACCGGGGAGCTGTTTTTT.

The gene calls are TRBV6-6 and TRBJ1-4; possible D gene TRBD1, 5 bases. Trimming stripped 0 bases from V and 7 bases from J, with 15 bases between. This CDR3 is 16 amino acids long. CDR1 and CDR2 from the germline V gene are MNHNY and SVGAGI (reference sequence). In DNA form, the CDR3 reads TGTGCCAGCAGTTACTCGCTTCGGACCGGGGGTGAAAAACTGTTTTTT. Translation gives CASSYSLRTGGEKLFF.

The V call is TRBV19, the J call TRBJ1-5, with TRBD1 matching over 8 bases. Germline V CDR1 and CDR2: LNHDA, SQIVND (reference sequence). Losses at the gene ends were 3 bases for V and 7 bases for J; bases not matched to a gene: 8. The CDR3 is made up of 15 amino acids. The CDR3 loop reads CASSMSGGARQPQHF. The CDR3 DNA follows: TGTGCCAGTAGTATGTCAGGGGGCGCGAGGCAGCCCCAGCATTTT.

The chain recombines TRBV7-9 with TRBJ1-1; 10 bases align to TRBD1. CDR1 is SEHNR and CDR2 is FQNEAQ in the germline V gene (reference sequence). Trimming took 1 base from V and 4 from J; bases not matched to a gene: 3. The CDR3 sequence is 15 residues long. DNA of the CDR3: TGTGCCAGCAGCTTAGTGGGACAGGGGTTCACTGAAGCTTTCTTT. It encodes CASSLVGQGFTEAFF.

The chain is built from TRBV11-3 and TRBJ2-2; 7 bases are a match to TRBD2. Unmatched junction bases numbered 5, after V lost 5 bases and J lost 5 bases. The CDR3 loop spans 14 amino acids. Germline V gene lookup returns CDR1 SGHNT and CDR2 YENEEA. Here the CDR3 reads CASSLNGGTGELFF. CDR3 sequence (DNA): TGTGCCAGCAGCCTAAACGGGGGGACCGGGGAGCTGTTTTTT. Together with reference TRBV11-3 and TRBJ2-2, the CDR3 gives the full variable domain: EAGVVQSPRYKIIEKKQPVAFWCNPISGHNTLYWYLQNLGQGPELLIRYENEEAVDDSQLPKDRFSAERLKGVDSTLKIQPAELGDSAVYLCASSLNGGTGELFFGEGSRLTVL.

A few counts support this clone. The V and J genes are TRBV18 and TRBJ1-1; the D is unclear. CDR1 and CDR2 from the germline V gene are KGHSH and LQKENI. Trimming stripped 2 bases from V and 1 base from J, with 8 bases between. The CDR3 runs to 14 residues. The CDR3 nucleotides are TGTGCCAGCTCACCAGAGGCTCCGAACACTGAAGCTTTCTTT. This translates into CASSPEAPNTEAFF.

The gene calls are TRBV7-9 and TRBJ1-1; possible D gene TRBD1, 6 bases. Trimming took off 5 bases at V and 7 bases at J, with 11 bases between the two ends. CDR1 and CDR2 (germline): SEHNR, FQNEAQ (reference sequence). This CDR3 has 12 residues. CDR3 bases: TGTGCCAGCAGCCCGGGACACCGTGAAGCTTTCTTT. Residues: CASSPGHREAFF.

The genes are TRBV7-9 and TRBJ2-1, with 12 nucleotides matching TRBD2. This CDR3 is built from 14 residues. V dropped 3 bases and J dropped 10; count of bases not matched to a gene: 4. Germline lookup yields CDR1 SEHNR and CDR2 FQNEAQ (reference sequence). CDR3 in DNA: TGTGCCAGCAGCTTTGGACTAGCGGGACAGGAGCAGTTCTTC. Protein product: CASSFGLAGQEQFF. Full variable domain (missing parts from reference TRBV7-9 and TRBJ2-1): DTGVSQNPRHKITKRGQNVTFRCDPISEHNRLYWYRQTLGQGPEFLTYFQNEAQLEKSRLLSDRFSAERPKGSFSTLEIQRTEQGDSAMYLCASSFGLAGQEQFFGPGTRLTVL.

The J gene is TRBJ1-2, the V gene TRBV12-5; D not resolved. Germline loops: CDR1 LGHNT, CDR2 FRNRAP. The CDR3 is 17 residues long. Trimming removed 0 bases from V and 4 bases from J, with 18 bases in between. The CDR3 here is CASGLVPGSARLYGYTF. In DNA form, the CDR3 reads TGTGCTAGTGGTTTGGTCCCGGGATCCGCCAGGCTCTATGGCTACACCTTC.

This sequence joins TRBV7-2 and TRBJ2-2, with D maybe TRBD2 (6 bases). The V gene lost 7 bases and the J gene lost 4 bases, with 16 bases spanning the gap. CDR3 length: 15 amino acids. In germline, CDR1 is SGHTA, CDR2 FQGNSA. The CDR3 nucleotides read TGTGCCAGCACCACCGGCGGGGTGCGCACCGGGGAGCTGTTTTTT. Translated: CASTTGGVRTGELFF.

The chain is built from TRBV11-2 and TRBJ1-1, with a weak D call TRBD1 (5 bases). V lost 1 base, J lost 4 bases, and 13 bases lay in between. The CDR3 loop spans 15 amino acids. Germline CDR1 SGHAT, CDR2 FQNNGV. For the CDR3, the DNA is TGTGCCAGCAGCTTAGCCCGGGGGTTGGGCACTGAAGCTTTCTTT. It is translated as CASSLARGLGTEAFF.

V gene TRBV2 combines with J gene TRBJ2-3, with a tentative D call TRBD1 (5 bases). Germline CDR1 reads SNHLY; CDR2 reads FYNNEI. The CDR3 runs to 19 residues. The germline V and J ends were trimmed by 4 bases and 0 bases, with 23 bases remaining between them. The CDR3 DNA follows: TGTGCCAGCAGTGGACCCGACAGCATTAAAACTACTAGCACAGATACGCAGTATTTT. Protein product: CASSGPDSIKTTSTDTQYF.